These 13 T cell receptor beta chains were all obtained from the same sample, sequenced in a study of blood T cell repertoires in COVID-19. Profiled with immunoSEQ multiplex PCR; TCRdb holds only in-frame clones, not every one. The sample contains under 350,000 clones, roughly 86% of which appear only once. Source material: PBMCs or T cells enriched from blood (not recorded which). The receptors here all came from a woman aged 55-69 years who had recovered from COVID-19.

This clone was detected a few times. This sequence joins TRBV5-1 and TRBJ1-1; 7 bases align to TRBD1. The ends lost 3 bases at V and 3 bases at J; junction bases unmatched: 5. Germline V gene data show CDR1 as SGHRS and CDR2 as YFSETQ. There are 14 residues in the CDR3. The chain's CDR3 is CASSWGTGDTEAFF. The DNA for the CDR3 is TGCGCCAGCAGCTGGGGAACAGGGGACACTGAAGCTTTCTTT. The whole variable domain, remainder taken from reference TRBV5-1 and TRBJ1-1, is KAGVTQTPRYLIKTRGQQVTLSCSPISGHRSVSWYQQTPGQGLQFLFEYFSETQRNKGNFPGRFSGRQFSNSRSEMNVSTLELGDSALYLCASSWGTGDTEAFFGQGTRLTVV.

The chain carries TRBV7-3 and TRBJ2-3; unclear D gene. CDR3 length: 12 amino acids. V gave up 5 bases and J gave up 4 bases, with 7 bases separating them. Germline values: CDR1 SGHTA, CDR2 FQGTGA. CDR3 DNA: TGTGCCAGCAGCCTATCTTCAGATACGCAGTATTTT. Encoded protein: CASSLSSDTQYF.

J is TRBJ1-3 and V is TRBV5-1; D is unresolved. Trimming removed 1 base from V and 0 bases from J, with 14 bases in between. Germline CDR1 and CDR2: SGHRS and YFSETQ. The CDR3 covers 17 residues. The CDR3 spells CASSLFFGGLSGNTIYF. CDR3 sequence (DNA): TGCGCCAGCAGCTTGTTTTTTGGTGGCCTCTCTGGAAACACCATATATTTT. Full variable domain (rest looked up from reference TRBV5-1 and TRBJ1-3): KAGVTQTPRYLIKTRGQQVTLSCSPISGHRSVSWYQQTPGQGLQFLFEYFSETQRNKGNFPGRFSGRQFSNSRSEMNVSTLELGDSALYLCASSLFFGGLSGNTIYFGEGSWLTVV.

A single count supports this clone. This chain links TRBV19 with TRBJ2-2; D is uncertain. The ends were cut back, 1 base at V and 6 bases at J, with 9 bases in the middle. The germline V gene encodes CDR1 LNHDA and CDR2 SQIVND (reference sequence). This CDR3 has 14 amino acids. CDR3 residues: CASSIVPSPGELFF. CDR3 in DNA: TGTGCCAGTAGTATAGTTCCCTCCCCCGGGGAGCTGTTTTTT.

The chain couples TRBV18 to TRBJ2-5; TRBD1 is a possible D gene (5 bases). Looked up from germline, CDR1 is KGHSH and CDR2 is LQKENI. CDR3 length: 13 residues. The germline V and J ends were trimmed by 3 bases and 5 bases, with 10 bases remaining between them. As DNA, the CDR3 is TGTGCCAGCTCACCGGGGCTGCGGGAGACCCAGTACTTC. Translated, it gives CASSPGLRETQYF.

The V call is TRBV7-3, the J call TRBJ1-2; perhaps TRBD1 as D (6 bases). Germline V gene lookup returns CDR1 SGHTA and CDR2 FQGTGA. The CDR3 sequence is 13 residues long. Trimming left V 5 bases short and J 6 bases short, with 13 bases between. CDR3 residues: CASSPGQNHGYTF. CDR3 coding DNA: TGTGCCAGCAGCCCCGGACAGAACCATGGCTACACCTTC.

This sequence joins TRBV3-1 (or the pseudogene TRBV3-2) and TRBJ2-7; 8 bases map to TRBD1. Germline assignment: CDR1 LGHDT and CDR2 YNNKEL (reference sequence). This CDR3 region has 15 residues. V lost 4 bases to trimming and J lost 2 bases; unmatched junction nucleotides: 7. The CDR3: CASSRPGQGPYEQYF. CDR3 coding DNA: TGTGCCAGCAGCCGACCCGGACAGGGTCCCTACGAGCAGTACTTC.

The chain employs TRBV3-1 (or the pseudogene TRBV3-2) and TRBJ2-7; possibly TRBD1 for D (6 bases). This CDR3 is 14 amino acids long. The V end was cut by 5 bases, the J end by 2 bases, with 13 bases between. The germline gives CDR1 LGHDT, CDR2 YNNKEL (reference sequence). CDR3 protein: CASSTKQGPYEQYF. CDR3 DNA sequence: TGTGCCAGCAGCACTAAACAGGGACCCTACGAGCAGTACTTC.

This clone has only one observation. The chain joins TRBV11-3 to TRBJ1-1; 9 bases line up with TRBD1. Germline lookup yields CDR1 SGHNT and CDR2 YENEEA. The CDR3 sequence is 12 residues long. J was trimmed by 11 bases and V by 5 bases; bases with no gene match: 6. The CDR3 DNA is TGTGCCAGCAGCGCCGGGGACAGGGTGGCTTTCTTT. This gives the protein CASSAGDRVAFF.

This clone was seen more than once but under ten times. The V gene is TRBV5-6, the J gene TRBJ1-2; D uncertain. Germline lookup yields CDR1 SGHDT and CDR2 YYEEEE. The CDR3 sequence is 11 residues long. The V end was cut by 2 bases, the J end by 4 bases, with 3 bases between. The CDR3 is CASSFSYGYTF. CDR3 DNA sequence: TGTGCCAGCAGCTTCTCCTATGGCTACACCTTC.

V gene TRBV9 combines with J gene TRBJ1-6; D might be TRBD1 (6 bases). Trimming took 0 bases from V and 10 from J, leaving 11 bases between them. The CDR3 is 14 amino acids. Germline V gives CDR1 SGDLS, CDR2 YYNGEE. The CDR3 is CASSVEQGRSPLHF. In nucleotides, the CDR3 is TGTGCCAGCAGCGTAGAACAGGGACGGTCACCCCTCCACTTT.

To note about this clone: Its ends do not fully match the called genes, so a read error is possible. DNA of the CDR3: TGTGCCAGCAGCCAAGACCCTCGGTCCTCCAATGAGCAGTTCTTC. Its protein is CASSQDPRSSNEQFF. V gene TRBV4-2 combines with J gene TRBJ2-1; D is uncertain. Germline V CDR1 and CDR2: LGHNA, YNFKEQ. This CDR3 is 15 amino acids long.

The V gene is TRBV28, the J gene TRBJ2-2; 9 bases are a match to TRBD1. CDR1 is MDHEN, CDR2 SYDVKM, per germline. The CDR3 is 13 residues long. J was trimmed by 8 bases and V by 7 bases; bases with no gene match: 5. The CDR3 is CASTGTGLGELFF. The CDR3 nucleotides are TGTGCCAGCACCGGGACAGGGTTAGGGGAGCTGTTTTTT.